A single sample is the source of the 9 T cell receptor beta chains below, sequenced in a study of blood T cells in healthy people across ages. A sample-barcoded 5' primer and a J-beta primer mix were used in a second PCR of roughly 6 to 11 cycles. One entry per CDR3 protein, called by TCRdb with MiXCR from the 5' RACE reads. The repertoire holds approximately 960,000 distinct CDR3 sequences, with 25% to 35% as singletons. These records were also assigned to another study, of T cells of mothers and their children.

Sequenced sample: blood. The receptors were gathered from a woman in her forties in good health.

This clonotype has a count of ten or more. The chain carries TRBV6-6 and TRBJ1-5; the D gene is possibly TRBD1 (5 bases). Germline CDR1 and CDR2: MNHNY and SVGAGI (reference sequence). There are 15 residues in the CDR3. The germline V and J ends were trimmed by 6 bases and 9 bases, with 21 bases remaining between them. CDR3 amino acids: CASRVMGQGAGPQHF. DNA for the CDR3: TGTGCCAGCAGAGTTATGGGGCAGGGTGCAGGGCCCCAGCATTTT.

V gene TRBV4-3 combines with J gene TRBJ1-1; TRBD1 agrees at 9 bases. V lost 0 bases to trimming and J lost 3 bases; unmatched junction nucleotides: 17. CDR3 length equals 20 residues. Germline CDR1 reads LGHNA; CDR2 reads YSLEER. CDR3 coding DNA: TGCGCCAGCAGCCAAGAAATATACCGCTACAGGGGGCGCGGGGACACTGAAGCTTTCTTT. Translated: CASSQEIYRYRGRGDTEAFF.

This clonotype was found a few times. V gene TRBV4-1 combines with J gene TRBJ1-1, with 9 bases matching TRBD1. J lost 4 bases, V lost 1 base, and 4 bases had no gene match. The CDR3 is 15 amino acids. Germline V gene data show CDR1 as MGHRA and CDR2 as YSYEKL. Written as DNA, the CDR3 is TGCGCCAGCAGCCAAGTGACAGGGGGGCGCACTGAAGCTTTCTTT. Protein: CASSQVTGGRTEAFF.

This clonotype was recorded at least ten times. The rearrangement links TRBV7-2 to TRBJ2-7; D is ambiguous. The CDR3 covers 14 residues. The ends were cut back, 2 bases at V and 2 bases at J, with 10 bases in the middle. Germline V gene sequence: CDR1 SGHTA, CDR2 FQGNSA. The CDR3 here is CASSLRTTTYEQYF. CDR3 DNA: TGTGCCAGCAGCTTACGGACCACAACCTACGAGCAGTACTTC.

The sample holds a few counts of this clonotype. V is TRBV3-1 and J is TRBJ1-6; possible D gene TRBD1, 5 bases. Per the germline V gene, CDR1 is LGHDT and CDR2 is YNNKEL (reference sequence). The ends were cut back, 8 bases at V and 6 bases at J, with 11 bases in the middle. This CDR3 is built from 13 residues. For the CDR3, the DNA is TGTGCCAGCTCTCCAGGGCTTAATTCACCCCTCCACTTT. Its translation: CASSPGLNSPLHF.

The rearrangement links TRBV11-2 to TRBJ2-5; tentatively, D is TRBD1 or TRBD2 (5 bases each). Germline CDR1 and CDR2: SGHAT and FQNNGV. With 0 bases removed from V and 1 base from J, the gap between germline ends came to 12 bases. This CDR3 has 16 residues. CDR3: CASSLEYRGAQETQYF. In nucleotides, the CDR3 is TGTGCCAGCAGCTTAGAGTACCGAGGGGCCCAAGAGACCCAGTACTTC. Looking up the rest from reference TRBV11-2 and TRBJ2-5 gives the full variable domain: EAGVAQSPRYKIIEKRQSVAFWCNPISGHATLYWYQQILGQGPKLLIQFQNNGVVDDSQLPKDRFSAERLKGVDSTLKIQPAKLEDSAVYLCASSLEYRGAQETQYFGPGTRLLVL.

This clonotype was detected many times. DNA of the CDR3: TGCAGTGCTAGAGCCAGGGAGTTTAACAATGAGCAGTTCTTC. This sequence encodes CSARAREFNNEQFF. The chain links TRBV20-1 to TRBJ2-1; tentatively, D is TRBD1 or TRBD2 (5 bases each). Germline values: CDR1 DFQATT, CDR2 SNEGSKA (reference sequence). The germline V and J ends were trimmed by 1 base and 5 bases, with 12 bases remaining between them. The CDR3 has 14 amino acids.

In its sample, this clonotype was seen many times. Here the CDR3 reads CASSPTPNSGANVLTF. The CDR3 DNA follows: TGTGCCAGCAGCCCGACACCGAACTCTGGGGCCAACGTCCTGACTTTC. This rearrangement joins TRBV5-5 to TRBJ2-6; D remains ambiguous. There are 16 residues in the CDR3. V gave up 4 bases and J gave up 0 bases, with 11 bases separating them. Looked up from germline, CDR1 is SGHKS and CDR2 is YYEKEE (reference sequence). The whole variable domain, filled in from reference TRBV5-5 and TRBJ2-6, reads DAGVTQSPTHLIKTRGQQVTLRCSPISGHKSVSWYQQVLGQGPQFIFQYYEKEERGRGNFPDRFSARQFPNYSSELNVNALLLGDSALYLCASSPTPNSGANVLTFGAGSRLTVL.

The chain links TRBV5-1 to TRBJ2-7, with 10 nucleotides matching TRBD1. The germline CDR1 and CDR2 sequences are SGHRS and YFSETQ. This CDR3 comprises 14 residues. After removal of 2 bases from V and 6 bases from J, the junction contained 5 bases not matched to a gene. CDR3 coding DNA: TGCGCCAGCAGCTTCTGGGACAGGGGTGTCGAGCAGTACTTC. The encoded protein is CASSFWDRGVEQYF. Filled out from reference TRBV5-1 and TRBJ2-7, the complete variable domain reads KAGVTQTPRYLIKTRGQQVTLSCSPISGHRSVSWYQQTPGQGLQFLFEYFSETQRNKGNFPGRFSGRQFSNSRSEMNVSTLELGDSALYLCASSFWDRGVEQYFGPGTRLTVT.